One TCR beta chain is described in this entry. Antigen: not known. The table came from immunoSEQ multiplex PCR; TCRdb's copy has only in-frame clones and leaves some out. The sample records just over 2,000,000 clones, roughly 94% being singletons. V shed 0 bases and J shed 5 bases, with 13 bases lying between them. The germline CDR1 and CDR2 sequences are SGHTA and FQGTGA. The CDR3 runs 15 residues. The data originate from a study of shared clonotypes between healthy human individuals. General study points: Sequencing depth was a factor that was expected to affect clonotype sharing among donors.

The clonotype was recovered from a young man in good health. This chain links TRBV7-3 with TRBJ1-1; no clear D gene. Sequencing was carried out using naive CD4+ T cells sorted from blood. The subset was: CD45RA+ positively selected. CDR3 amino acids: CASSLTVTGVTEAFF. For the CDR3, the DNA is TGTGCCAGCAGCTTAACGGTTACTGGGGTGACTGAAGCTTTCTTT.